This TCR beta chain comes out of a study of long-term antiretroviral therapy in people with HIV. Researchers report immunoSEQ v3.0 was run at survey level. The repertoire was sequenced with immunoSEQ multiplex PCR; TCRdb's copy has only in-frame clones and lacks some. The table shows about 19,000 clones, with 90% to 95% occurring only once. V gave up 0 bases and J gave up 1 base, with 14 bases separating them. Germline CDR1 and CDR2: SGHAT and FQNNGV. This CDR3 is 17 amino acids long. The sample was unsorted PBMCs, taken 3 years after starting antiretroviral therapy. The TCR sequence derives from a man aged 45-60 years with HIV. The chain recombines TRBV11-2 with TRBJ2-3; tentatively, D is TRBD1 (7 bases). Here the CDR3 DNA reads TGTGCCAGCAGCTTAGATGTGGAGGGGGCCGGCACAGATACGCAGTATTTT. Translating it yields CASSLDVEGAGTDTQYF. The full variable domain, with the rest looked up from reference TRBV11-2 and TRBJ2-3, is EAGVAQSPRYKIIEKRQSVAFWCNPISGHATLYWYQQILGQGPKLLIQFQNNGVVDDSQLPKDRFSAERLKGVDSTLKIQPAKLEDSAVYLCASSLDVEGAGTDTQYFGPGTRLTVL.